The 26 T cell receptor beta chains presented below share a single source sample, sequenced in a study of cytomegalovirus exposure and HLA in healthy donors (dated 2017 in TCRdb). Libraries were prepared through the immunoSEQ multiplex PCR assay. For the multiplex PCR, a mixture combining 60 forward primers for TCR Vbeta segments and 13 reverse primers for TCR Jbeta segments was used. TCRdb took this table from immuneACCESS and kept in-frame rearrangements with V and J called. Such tables lack part of the clones; where checked against another copy, unresolved V genes explain under half of the gap, and the rest is unexplained. Counted in this sample were more than 95,000 clones; 65% to 85% of them appeared once. The top ten hold roughly 4% of the sample. Sequencing input: PBMCs. The receptors derive from a man younger than 30 in good health and CMV-seropositive.

The V call is TRBV29-1, the J call TRBJ1-2; weak D call: TRBD1 (5 bases). This CDR3 region has 15 residues. The germline V and J ends were trimmed by 0 bases and 0 bases, with 11 bases remaining between them. In germline, CDR1 is SQVTM, CDR2 ANQGSEA. The CDR3 loop is CSVEDYRITNYGYTF. CDR3 coding DNA: TGCAGCGTTGAAGATTACAGGATTACTAACTATGGCTACACCTTC.

This clone was seen a few times. The J gene is TRBJ2-2, the V gene TRBV30, with 7 bases aligning to TRBD1. Germline trimming cut 1 base from V and 0 bases from J; bases unmatched to any gene: 2. Germline V gives CDR1 GTSNPN, CDR2 SVGIG (reference sequence). The CDR3 length is 15 residues. CDR3 amino acids: CAWSGGTANTGELFF. The DNA of the CDR3 is TGTGCCTGGAGTGGAGGGACAGCGAACACCGGGGAGCTGTTTTTT.

The V gene is TRBV27, the J gene TRBJ2-3, with TRBD1 identical over 8 bases. This CDR3 is built from 16 residues. Germline trimming cut 5 bases from V and 3 bases from J; bases unmatched to any gene: 10. Germline loops: CDR1 MNHEY, CDR2 SMNVEV (reference sequence). The CDR3 nucleotides are TGTGCCAGCAGTCCCGGACAGGGCCGACAGACAGATACGCAGTATTTT. It codes for CASSPGQGRQTDTQYF.

The gene calls are TRBV9 and TRBJ2-5, with 13 nucleotides matching TRBD2. This CDR3 has 18 amino acids. Germline assignment: CDR1 SGDLS and CDR2 YYNGEE. V dropped 0 bases and J dropped 3; count of bases not matched to a gene: 8. The CDR3 nucleotides read TGTGCCAGCAGCGTAGAAGCCATCGGACTAGCGGGGGAAGAGACCCAGTACTTC. It is translated as CASSVEAIGLAGEETQYF.

V usage is TRBV30 and J usage is TRBJ1-3, with unresolved D. Germline CDR1 GTSNPN, CDR2 SVGIG (reference sequence). V was shortened by 4 bases and J by 0 bases, with 19 bases between the two germline ends. This CDR3 contains 17 residues. CDR3 in amino acids: CAWINPRSGLSGNTIYF. The CDR3 DNA is TGTGCCTGGATCAATCCAAGGTCGGGTCTCTCTGGAAACACCATATATTTT.

The rearrangement joins TRBV7-9 to TRBJ2-3; 7 bases line up with TRBD2. CDR1 is SEHNR and CDR2 is FQNEAQ in the germline V gene (reference sequence). With 6 bases clipped from V and 0 bases from J, the junction kept 9 bases outside the gene matches. The CDR3 covers 16 residues. The CDR3 sequence is CASSTFRTRSTDTQYF. The CDR3 nucleotides read TGTGCCAGCAGTACTTTTCGGACTAGGAGCACAGATACGCAGTATTTT.

This clone was detected only once. This chain links TRBV7-2 with TRBJ1-2, with D unresolved. This CDR3 is 11 amino acids long. Trimming left V 6 bases short and J 3 bases short, with 5 bases between. Germline V gives CDR1 SGHTA, CDR2 FQGNSA. The chain's CDR3 is CASRRDYGYTF. CDR3 nucleotides: TGTGCCAGCAGACGGGACTATGGCTACACCTTC.

The rearrangement uses TRBV15 and TRBJ2-6, with D possibly TRBD1 on 5 matching bases. The ends were cut back, 8 bases at V and 2 bases at J, with 13 bases in the middle. CDR1 LNHNV and CDR2 YYDKDF come from the germline V gene (reference sequence). CDR3 size: 15 residues. The DNA of the CDR3 is TGTGCCACCTCACACAGGCGGCCTGGGGCCAACGTCCTGACTTTC. It is translated as CATSHRRPGANVLTF. Full variable domain (missing parts from reference TRBV15 and TRBJ2-6): DAMVIQNPRYQVTQFGKPVTLSCSQTLNHNVMYWYQQKSSQAPKLLFHYYDKDFNNEADTPDNFQSRRPNTSFCFLDIRSPGLGDTAMYLCATSHRRPGANVLTFGAGSRLTVL.

The gene calls are TRBV9 and TRBJ2-7, with TRBD2 as a possible D gene (5 bases). The germline V gene encodes CDR1 SGDLS and CDR2 YYNGEE. The CDR3 is 13 amino acids. Trimming cost V 3 bases and J 2 bases, with 9 bases left between them. The CDR3 region is CASSGRETYEQYF. The CDR3 coding sequence is TGTGCCAGCAGCGGACGGGAAACCTACGAGCAGTACTTC. Full variable domain (remainder filled in from reference TRBV9 and TRBJ2-7): DSGVTQTPKHLITATGQRVTLRCSPRSGDLSVYWYQQSLDQGLQFLIQYYNGEERAKGNILERFSAQQFPDLHSELNLSSLELGDSALYFCASSGRETYEQYFGPGTRLTVT.

CDR3 nucleotides: TGTGCCAGCATCGGAGGGCTGTGGGGCAATGAGCAGTTCTTC. Residues: CASIGGLWGNEQFF. The rearrangement joins TRBV7-2 to TRBJ2-1; tentative D call: TRBD2 (6 bases). Trimming cost V 7 bases and J 6 bases, with 16 bases left between them. Germline V gene lookup returns CDR1 SGHTA and CDR2 FQGNSA. This CDR3 is built from 14 residues.

The chain couples TRBV14 to TRBJ2-5; 10 bases map to TRBD1. This CDR3 spans 14 amino acids. Per germline, CDR1 SGHDN and CDR2 FVKESK. J was trimmed by 5 bases and V by 4 bases; bases with no gene match: 4. CDR3 in DNA: TGTGCCAGCAGCCCGACAGGGGGCCTGGAGACCCAGTACTTC. It translates to CASSPTGGLETQYF.

This chain connects TRBV19 to TRBJ1-3, with D perhaps TRBD1 (5 bases). This CDR3 region has 15 residues. Germline values: CDR1 LNHDA, CDR2 SQIVND (reference sequence). Trimming removed 7 bases from V and 0 bases from J, with 13 bases in between. The CDR3 sequence: CASNPGRGSGNTIYF. CDR3 DNA: TGTGCCAGTAATCCAGGGAGGGGCTCTGGAAACACCATATATTTT.

This sequence joins TRBV7-7 and TRBJ2-5; weak D call: TRBD1 (5 bases). CDR1 is SSHAT, CDR2 FNYEAQ, per germline (reference sequence). This CDR3 spans 15 amino acids. With 2 bases removed from V and 1 base from J, the gap between germline ends came to 11 bases. The CDR3 sequence is CASSLSPTAQETQYF. The DNA of the CDR3 is TGTGCCAGCAGCTTATCGCCGACAGCCCAAGAGACCCAGTACTTC.

The V gene is TRBV19, the J gene TRBJ1-2, with 7 bases lining up with TRBD1. V trimming: 6 bases; J trimming: 2 bases; junction bases outside the gene matches: 12. Germline loops: CDR1 LNHDA, CDR2 SQIVND (reference sequence). The CDR3 consists of 16 residues. The CDR3 region has the DNA TGTGCCAGTAGGCCGGGGGACAGACCAATAAACTATGGCTACACCTTC. This sequence encodes CASRPGDRPINYGYTF. The complete variable domain, with remaining parts taken from reference TRBV19 and TRBJ1-2, reads DGGITQSPKYLFRKEGQNVTLSCEQNLNHDAMYWYRQDPGQGLRLIYYSQIVNDFQKGDIAEGYSVSREKKESFPLTVTSAQKNPTAFYLCASRPGDRPINYGYTFGSGTRLTVV.

This sequence joins TRBV6-5 and TRBJ1-2; D ambiguous. CDR3 size: 14 residues. V was clipped by 0 bases and J by 3 bases, with 8 bases between them. CDR1 is MNHEY and CDR2 is SVGAGI in the germline V gene. Here the CDR3 DNA reads TGTGCCAGCAGTTACTCTAGTCGCCACTATGGCTACACCTTC. It encodes CASSYSSRHYGYTF.

The chain links TRBV2 to TRBJ1-6; possibly TRBD1 for D (6 bases). The germline V gene has CDR1 SNHLY and CDR2 FYNNEI. This CDR3 region has 16 residues. Trimming left V 2 bases short and J 2 bases short, with 10 bases between. CDR3 coding DNA: TGTGCCAGCAGTGAATGGGACATTCCCTATAATTCACCCCTCCACTTT. This sequence encodes CASSEWDIPYNSPLHF.

This chain connects TRBV4-1 to TRBJ2-7; 11 nucleotides agree with TRBD2. Germline V gene lookup returns CDR1 MGHRA and CDR2 YSYEKL. The CDR3 spans 15 residues. Trimming took 6 bases from V and 1 from J; bases not matched to a gene: 5. CDR3 nucleotide sequence: TGCGCCAGCAGACCGAGACTAGCGGGGTCCTACGAGCAGTACTTC. Its translation: CASRPRLAGSYEQYF.

The chain combines TRBV11-3 with TRBJ1-3; D not certain. Looked up from germline, CDR1 is SGHNT and CDR2 is YENEEA. The CDR3 runs 12 residues. V was clipped by 5 bases and J by 3 bases, with 5 bases between them. The CDR3 coding sequence is TGTGCCAGCAGCCCAGATGGAAACACCATATATTTT. Its protein is CASSPDGNTIYF.

The V and J genes are TRBV2 and TRBJ1-3, with D possibly being TRBD1 (5 bases). The CDR3 has 14 amino acids. Germline CDR1 SNHLY, CDR2 FYNNEI. Between the trimmed V and J ends, which lost 7 bases and 0 bases, there was a span of 10 bases. CDR3 in DNA: TGTGCCAGCATTTGGGGCCGCTCTGGAAACACCATATATTTT. Its translation: CASIWGRSGNTIYF.

The chain has TRBV7-2 and TRBJ2-7, with 8 bases matching TRBD2. The CDR3 extends over 15 amino acids. Germline V CDR1 and CDR2: SGHTA, FQGNSA. The ends lost 3 bases at V and 3 bases at J; junction bases unmatched: 7. The CDR3 reads CASSLGLGNSYEQYF. The CDR3 DNA sequence: TGTGCCAGCAGCTTGGGACTAGGAAACAGCTACGAGCAGTACTTC.

In its sample, this clone was seen a few times. The V call is TRBV6-4, the J call TRBJ1-1; D gene unclear. Germline CDR1 MRHNA, CDR2 SNTAGT. Trimming left V 0 bases short and J 2 bases short, with 7 bases between. The CDR3 covers 14 residues. CDR3 protein: CASSDSGENTEAFF. The CDR3 nucleotides are TGTGCCAGCAGTGACTCCGGAGAAAACACTGAAGCTTTCTTT.

The chain links TRBV5-1 to TRBJ1-1; D is perhaps TRBD1 (6 bases). The germline V gene encodes CDR1 SGHRS and CDR2 YFSETQ. V gave up 4 bases and J gave up 6 bases, with 22 bases separating them. The CDR3 runs to 16 residues. The CDR3, as DNA: TGCGCCAGCAGCGGCCGGACCTGGGGGACACCAGCTGAAGCTTTCTTT. Its protein is CASSGRTWGTPAEAFF.

This clone was seen ten or more times. The rearrangement links TRBV2 to TRBJ2-7; TRBD1 is a possible D gene (5 bases). Germline CDR1 SNHLY, CDR2 FYNNEI. V lost 6 bases, J lost 2 bases, and 8 bases lay in between. This CDR3 spans 12 amino acids. This CDR3 is CASSQGTYEQYF. CDR3 sequence (DNA): TGTGCCAGCAGCCAGGGTACCTACGAGCAGTACTTC.

The CDR3 spells CASRGGAYGYTF. The DNA of the CDR3 is TGTGCCAGTAGAGGGGGCGCCTATGGCTACACCTTC. The chain combines TRBV2 with TRBJ1-2, with 7 bases fitting TRBD1. With 9 bases clipped from V and 4 bases from J, the junction kept 5 bases outside the gene matches. The CDR3 has 12 amino acids. CDR1 and CDR2 (germline): SNHLY, FYNNEI.

The chain links TRBV29-1 to TRBJ2-7, with 8 bases fitting TRBD1. CDR3 length equals 13 residues. Germline V CDR1 and CDR2: SQVTM, ANQGSEA. V shed 7 bases and J 3 bases; nucleotides not matched to a gene: 8. Here the CDR3 DNA reads TGCAGCGCCTTGGACAGGGAGCGCTACGAGCAGTACTTC. This encodes CSALDRERYEQYF.

The chain has TRBV18 and TRBJ2-3; D may be TRBD2 (5 bases). V lost 4 bases, J lost 3 bases, and 8 bases lay in between. The CDR3 totals 13 residues. CDR1 and CDR2 from the germline V gene are KGHSH and LQKENI. CDR3 protein: CASSLGLTDTQYF. The CDR3, as DNA: TGTGCCAGCTCACTCGGACTTACAGATACGCAGTATTTT.